The clone carrying this T cell receptor (beta chain) has a handful of counts. Its antigen is still unknown. CDR3 length: 19 residues. The germline V and J ends were trimmed by 3 bases and 4 bases, with 24 bases remaining between them. The germline V gene encodes CDR1 ENHRY and CDR2 SYGVKD. The source of the sample is a study of T cell repertoires in cytomegalovirus infection. Study overall: CMV epitopes, recently identified HLA-C-restricted and well-studied HLA-B-restricted, were used.

TCRdb passed the reads through MiXCR, listing each CDR3 protein once. The repertoire holds hundreds of thousands of distinct CDR3 sequences, with 30% to 40% as singletons. This receptor was obtained from a human donor in good health (CMV status not recorded). Some clones in this sample may be carry-over from other donors' samples. This specimen was cultured PBMCs, taken from culture after CMV antigen stimulation. The chain employs TRBV10-3 and TRBJ2-2; D may correspond to TRBD1 or TRBD2 (5 bases each). CDR3 in amino acids: CAISEIRGKGRTGTGELFF. The CDR3 region has the DNA TGTGCCATCAGTGAAATCCGGGGTAAAGGCCGAACAGGCACCGGGGAGCTGTTTTTT.